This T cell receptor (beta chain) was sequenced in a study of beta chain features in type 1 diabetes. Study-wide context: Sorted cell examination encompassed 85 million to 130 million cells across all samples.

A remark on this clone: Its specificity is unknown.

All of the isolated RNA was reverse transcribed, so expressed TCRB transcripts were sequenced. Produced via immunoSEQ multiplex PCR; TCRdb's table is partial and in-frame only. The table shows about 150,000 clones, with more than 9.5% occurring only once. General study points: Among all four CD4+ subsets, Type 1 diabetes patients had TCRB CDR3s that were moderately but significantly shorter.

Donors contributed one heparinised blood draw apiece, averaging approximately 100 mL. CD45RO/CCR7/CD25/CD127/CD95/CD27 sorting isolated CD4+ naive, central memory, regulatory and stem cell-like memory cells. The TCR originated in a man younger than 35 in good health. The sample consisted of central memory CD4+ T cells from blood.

The CDR3 is CASSSRGRLENEQFF. The CDR3 DNA follows: TGCGCCAGCAGCTCCAGGGGGCGCTTGGAAAATGAGCAGTTCTTC. The chain couples TRBV5-1 to TRBJ2-1; 8 nucleotides align to TRBD1. The CDR3 runs 15 residues. The germline gives CDR1 SGHRS, CDR2 YFSETQ. With V trimmed by 3 bases and J by 7 bases, 9 bases remained unmatched. Variable domain in full (rest from reference TRBV5-1 and TRBJ2-1): KAGVTQTPRYLIKTRGQQVTLSCSPISGHRSVSWYQQTPGQGLQFLFEYFSETQRNKGNFPGRFSGRQFSNSRSEMNVSTLELGDSALYLCASSSRGRLENEQFFGPGTRLTVL.